This TCR beta chain comes out of a study of cytomegalovirus exposure and HLA in healthy donors. Study-wide points: Accurate HLA-A and HLA-B prediction from TCR beta sequences was reported for most subjects.

This clone was seen only a few times. Its antigen is not known. With 60 Vbeta and 13 Jbeta primers, the PCR was carried out. The authors' processing: There were about 80 million unique TCR beta chains by a later count, and approximately 10 million of them were shared. Profiling relied on immunoSEQ multiplex PCR, and the TCRdb table lists in-frame clones only, not all of them. The DNA gave D and trimming, while V, J and clone size come from that table. Among fewer than 130,000 clones, roughly 71% were seen once, and the ten largest hold about a tenth. Trimming stripped 0 bases from V and 2 bases from J, with 7 bases between. Germline values: CDR1 LGHNA, CDR2 YNFKEQ. The CDR3 extends over 15 amino acids.

This clonotype originated in a man aged 40-50 years in good health and CMV-seropositive. The J gene is TRBJ2-2, the V gene TRBV4-2; D ambiguous. The sample consisted of PBMCs. The CDR3 protein is CASSQDQLNTGELFF. DNA for the CDR3: TGTGCCAGCAGCCAAGATCAACTTAACACCGGGGAGCTGTTTTTT.